One TCR beta chain is described in this entry. Its antigen is still unknown. Primers for the PCR totalled 60 Vbeta and 13 Jbeta. Profiled with immunoSEQ multiplex PCR; TCRdb holds only in-frame clones, not every one. The sample records 150,000 to 200,000 clones, about 77% being singletons. The donors were healthy bone marrow donors. The data were obtained in a study of cytomegalovirus exposure and HLA in healthy donors. Study-level points and caveats: An apparent linkage of common viral pathogens to several of the most significant clusters emerged in a later analysis.

The length of the CDR3 is 15 residues. V lost 5 bases and J lost 3; bases outside the gene matches: 8. Germline CDR1 and CDR2: LNHDA and SQIVND (reference sequence). Specimen: PBMCs. The chain links TRBV19 to TRBJ2-3; TRBD2 matches 7 bases. This receptor was identified in a man aged 55 to 69 in good health and CMV-seronegative. The CDR3 coding sequence is TGTGCCAGTAGTTCGGCTGCGGGAGAGACAGATACGCAGTATTTT. Residues: CASSSAAGETDTQYF.